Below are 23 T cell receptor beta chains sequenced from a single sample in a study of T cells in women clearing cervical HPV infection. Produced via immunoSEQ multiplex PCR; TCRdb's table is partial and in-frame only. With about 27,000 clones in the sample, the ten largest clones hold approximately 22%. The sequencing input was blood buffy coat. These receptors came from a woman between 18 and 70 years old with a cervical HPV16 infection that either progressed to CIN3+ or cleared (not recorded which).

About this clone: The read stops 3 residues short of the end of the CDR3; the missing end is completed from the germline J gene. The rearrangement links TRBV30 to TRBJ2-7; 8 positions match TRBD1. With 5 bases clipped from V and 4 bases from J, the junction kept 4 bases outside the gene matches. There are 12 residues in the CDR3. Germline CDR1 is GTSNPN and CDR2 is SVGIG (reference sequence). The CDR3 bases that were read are TGTGCCTGGCACAGGGGGAGTTACGAG. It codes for CAWHRGSYE. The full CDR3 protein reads CAWHRGSYEQYF.

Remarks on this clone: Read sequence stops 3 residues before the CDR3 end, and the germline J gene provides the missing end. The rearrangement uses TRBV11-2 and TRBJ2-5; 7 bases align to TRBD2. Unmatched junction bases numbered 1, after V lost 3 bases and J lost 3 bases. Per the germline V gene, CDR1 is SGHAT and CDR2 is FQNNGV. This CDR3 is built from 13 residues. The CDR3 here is CASSFAGEETQYF. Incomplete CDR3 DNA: TGTGCCAGCAGCTTCGCGGGGGAAGAGACC. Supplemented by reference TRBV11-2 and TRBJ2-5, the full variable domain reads EAGVAQSPRYKIIEKRQSVAFWCNPISGHATLYWYQQILGQGPKLLIQFQNNGVVDDSQLPKDRFSAERLKGVDSTLKIQPAKLEDSAVYLCASSFAGEETQYFGPGTRLLVL.

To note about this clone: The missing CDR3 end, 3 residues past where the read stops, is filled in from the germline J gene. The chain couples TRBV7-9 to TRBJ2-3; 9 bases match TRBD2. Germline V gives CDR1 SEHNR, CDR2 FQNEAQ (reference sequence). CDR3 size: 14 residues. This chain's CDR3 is CASSQTTSGETQYF. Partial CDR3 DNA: TGTGCCAGCAGCCAAACGACTAGCGGAGAGACG. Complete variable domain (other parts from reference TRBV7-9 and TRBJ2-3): DTGVSQNPRHKITKRGQNVTFRCDPISEHNRLYWYRQTLGQGPEFLTYFQNEAQLEKSRLLSDRFSAERPKGSFSTLEIQRTEQGDSAMYLCASSQTTSGETQYFGPGTRLTVL.

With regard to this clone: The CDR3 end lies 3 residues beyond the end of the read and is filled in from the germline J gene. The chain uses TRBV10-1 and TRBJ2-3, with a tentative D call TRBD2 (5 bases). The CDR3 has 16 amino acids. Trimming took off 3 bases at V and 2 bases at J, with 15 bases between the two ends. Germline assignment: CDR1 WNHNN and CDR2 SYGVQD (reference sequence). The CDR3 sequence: CASSDGERILTDTQYF. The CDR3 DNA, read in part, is TGCGCCAGCAGTGATGGTGAGCGGATCCTCACAGATACG.

CDR3: CASSPNTRTGGNTEAFF. The sequenced part of the CDR3 DNA is TGTGCCAGCAGCCCCAATACAAGGACAGGGGGTAACACTGAA. The chain combines TRBV7-8 with TRBJ1-1; 10 bases map to TRBD1. The read stops 3 residues short of the end of the CDR3; the missing end is completed from the germline J gene. The CDR3 is 17 amino acids. Losses at the gene ends were 5 bases for V and 2 bases for J; bases not matched to a gene: 11. Germline CDR1 is SGHVS and CDR2 is FQNEAQ.

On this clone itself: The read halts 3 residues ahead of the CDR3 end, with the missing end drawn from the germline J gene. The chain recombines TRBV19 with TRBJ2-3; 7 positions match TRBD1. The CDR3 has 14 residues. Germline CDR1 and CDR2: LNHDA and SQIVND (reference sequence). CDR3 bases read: TGTGCCAGTAGTGGGTCGACAGGGCGTCAGCCG. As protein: CASSGSTGRQP. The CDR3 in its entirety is CASSGSTGRQPQYF. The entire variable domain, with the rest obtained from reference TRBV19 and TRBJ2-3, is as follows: DGGITQSPKYLFRKEGQNVTLSCEQNLNHDAMYWYRQDPGQGLRLIYYSQIVNDFQKGDIAEGYSVSREKKESFPLTVTSAQKNPTAFYLCASSGSTGRQPQYFGPGTRLTVL.

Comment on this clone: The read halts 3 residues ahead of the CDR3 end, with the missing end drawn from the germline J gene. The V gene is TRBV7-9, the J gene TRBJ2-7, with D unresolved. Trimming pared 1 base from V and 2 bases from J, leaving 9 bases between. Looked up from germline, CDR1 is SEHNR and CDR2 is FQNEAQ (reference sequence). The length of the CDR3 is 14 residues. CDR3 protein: CASSLGGQAYEQYF. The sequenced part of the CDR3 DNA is TGTGCCAGCAGCTTAGGTGGTCAGGCCTACGAG.

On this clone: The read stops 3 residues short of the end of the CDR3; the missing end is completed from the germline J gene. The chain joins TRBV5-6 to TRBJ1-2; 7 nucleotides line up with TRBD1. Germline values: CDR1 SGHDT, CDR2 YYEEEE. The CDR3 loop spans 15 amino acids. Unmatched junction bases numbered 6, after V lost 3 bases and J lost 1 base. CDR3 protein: CASSSKGANNYGYTF. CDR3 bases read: TGTGCCAGCAGCTCGAAGGGGGCTAATAACTATGGC.

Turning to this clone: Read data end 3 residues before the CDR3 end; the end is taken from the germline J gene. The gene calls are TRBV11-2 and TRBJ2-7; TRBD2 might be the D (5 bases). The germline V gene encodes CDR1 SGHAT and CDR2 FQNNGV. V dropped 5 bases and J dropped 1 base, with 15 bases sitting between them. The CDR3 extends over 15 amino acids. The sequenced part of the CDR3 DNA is TGTGCCAGCAGCGGCTCCCATAGCGCTTCCTACGAG. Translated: CASSGSHSASYE. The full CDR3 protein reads CASSGSHSASYEQYF.

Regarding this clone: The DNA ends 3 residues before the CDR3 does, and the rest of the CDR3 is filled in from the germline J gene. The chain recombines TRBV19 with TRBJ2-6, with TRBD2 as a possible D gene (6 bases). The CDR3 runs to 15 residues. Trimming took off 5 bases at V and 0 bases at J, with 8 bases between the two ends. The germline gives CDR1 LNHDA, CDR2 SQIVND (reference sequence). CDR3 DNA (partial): TGTGCCAGTAGTTCGGGGGACTCTGGGGCCAACGTC. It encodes CASSSGDSGANV. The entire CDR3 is CASSSGDSGANVLTF.

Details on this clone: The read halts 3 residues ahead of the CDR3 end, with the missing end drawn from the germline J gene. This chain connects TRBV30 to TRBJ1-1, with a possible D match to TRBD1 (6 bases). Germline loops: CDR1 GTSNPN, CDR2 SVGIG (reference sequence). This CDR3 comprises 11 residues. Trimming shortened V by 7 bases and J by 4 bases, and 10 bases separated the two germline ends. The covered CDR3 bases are TGTGCCTCTACAGGGTTCACTGAA. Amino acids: CASTGFTE. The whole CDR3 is CASTGFTEAFF.

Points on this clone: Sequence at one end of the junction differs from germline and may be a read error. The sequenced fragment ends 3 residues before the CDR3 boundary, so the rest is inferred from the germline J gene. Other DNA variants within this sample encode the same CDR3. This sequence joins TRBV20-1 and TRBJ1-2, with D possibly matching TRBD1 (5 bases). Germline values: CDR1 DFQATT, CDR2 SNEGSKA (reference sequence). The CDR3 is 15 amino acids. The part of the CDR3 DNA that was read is TGCAGTGCTACCCCGACAGTATCAGCTAACTATGGA. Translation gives CSATPTVSANYG. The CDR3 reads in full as CSATPTVSANYGYTF.

The sequenced CDR3 bases are TGTGCCAGCTCACCACCGTCGGGGGAGGACGCGACC. It specifies CASSPPSGEDAT. The whole CDR3 region reads CASSPPSGEDATQYF. The gene calls are TRBV18 and TRBJ2-5, with D maybe TRBD2 (6 bases). The read terminates 3 residues ahead of where the CDR3 ends, so the germline J gene completes it. The germline V and J ends were trimmed by 0 bases and 7 bases, with 15 bases remaining between them. Germline loops: CDR1 KGHSH, CDR2 LQKENI. The CDR3 has 15 residues.

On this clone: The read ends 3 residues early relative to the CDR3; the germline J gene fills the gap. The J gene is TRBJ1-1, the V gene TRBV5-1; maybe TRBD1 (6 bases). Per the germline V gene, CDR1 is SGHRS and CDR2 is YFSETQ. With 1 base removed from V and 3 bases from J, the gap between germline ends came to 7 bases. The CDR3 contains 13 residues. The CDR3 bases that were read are TGCGCCAGCAGCTTGCAGGGGTACACTGAA. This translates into CASSLQGYTE. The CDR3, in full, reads CASSLQGYTEAFF.

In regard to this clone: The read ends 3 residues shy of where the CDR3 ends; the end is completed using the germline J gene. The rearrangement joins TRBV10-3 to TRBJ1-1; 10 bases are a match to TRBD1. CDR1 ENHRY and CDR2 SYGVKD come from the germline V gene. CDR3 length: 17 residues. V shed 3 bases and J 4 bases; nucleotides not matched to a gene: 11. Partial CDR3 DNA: TGTGCCATCAGTGACTTGGGACAGGGGATCTCGGGCACTGAA. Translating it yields CAISDLGQGISGTE. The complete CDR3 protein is CAISDLGQGISGTEAFF.

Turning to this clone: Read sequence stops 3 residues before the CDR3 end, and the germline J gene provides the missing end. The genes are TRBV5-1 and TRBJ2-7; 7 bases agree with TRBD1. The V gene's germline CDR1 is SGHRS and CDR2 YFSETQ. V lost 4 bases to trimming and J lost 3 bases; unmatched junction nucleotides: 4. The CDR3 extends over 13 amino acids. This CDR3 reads CASSPGTVYEQYF. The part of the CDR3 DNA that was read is TGCGCCAGCAGCCCCGGGACAGTCTACGAG.

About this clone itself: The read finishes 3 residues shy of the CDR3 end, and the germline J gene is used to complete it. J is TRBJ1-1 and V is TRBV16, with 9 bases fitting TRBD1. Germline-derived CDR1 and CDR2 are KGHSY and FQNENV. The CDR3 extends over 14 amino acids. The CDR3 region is CASSLTGGATEAFF. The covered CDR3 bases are TGTGCCAGCAGCTTAACAGGGGGCGCAACCGAA. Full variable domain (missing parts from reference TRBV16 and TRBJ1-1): GEEVAQTPKHLVRGEGQKAKLYCAPIKGHSYVFWYQQVLKNEFKFLISFQNENVFDETGMPKERFSAKCLPNSPCSLEIQATKLEDSAVYFCASSLTGGATEAFFGQGTRLTVV.

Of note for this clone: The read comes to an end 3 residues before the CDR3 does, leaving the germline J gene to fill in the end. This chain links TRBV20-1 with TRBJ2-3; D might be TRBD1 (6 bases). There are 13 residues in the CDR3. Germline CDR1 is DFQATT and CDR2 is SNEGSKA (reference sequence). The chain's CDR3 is CSASGQINQPQYF. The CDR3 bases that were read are TGCAGTGCTTCCGGACAGATTAATCAGCCG.

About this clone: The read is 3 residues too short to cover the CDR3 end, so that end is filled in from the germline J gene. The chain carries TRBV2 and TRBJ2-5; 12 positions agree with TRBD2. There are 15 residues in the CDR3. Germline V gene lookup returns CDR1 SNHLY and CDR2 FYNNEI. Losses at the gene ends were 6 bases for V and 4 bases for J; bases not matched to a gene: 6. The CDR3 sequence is CASRIRTSGTETQYF. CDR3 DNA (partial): TGTGCCAGCAGGATACGGACTAGCGGGACAGAGACC.

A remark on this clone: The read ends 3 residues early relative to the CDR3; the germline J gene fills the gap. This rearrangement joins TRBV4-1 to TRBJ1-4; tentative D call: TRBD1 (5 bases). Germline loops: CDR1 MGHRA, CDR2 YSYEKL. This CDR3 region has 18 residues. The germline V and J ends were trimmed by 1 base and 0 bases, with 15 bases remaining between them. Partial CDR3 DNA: TGCGCCAGCAGCCAAGCCCGAAGGGCGACAGCAACTAATGAAAAA. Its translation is CASSQARRATATNEK. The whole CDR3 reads CASSQARRATATNEKLFF.

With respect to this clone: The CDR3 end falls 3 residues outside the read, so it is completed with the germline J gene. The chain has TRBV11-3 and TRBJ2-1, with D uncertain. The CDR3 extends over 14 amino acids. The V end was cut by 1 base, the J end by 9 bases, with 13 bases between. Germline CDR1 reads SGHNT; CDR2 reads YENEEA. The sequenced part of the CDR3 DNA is TGTGCCAGCAGCTTAGCCACCCCACTCTCTGAG. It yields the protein CASSLATPLSE. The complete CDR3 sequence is CASSLATPLSEQFF.

The CDR3 loop is CAWRTSGSSNEQFF. The part of the CDR3 DNA that was read is TGTGCCTGGAGGACTAGCGGGAGCTCCAATGAG. The chain combines TRBV30 with TRBJ2-1; TRBD2 matches at 12 bases. With the read ending 3 residues before the CDR3 end, the germline J gene is used to fill in that end. Germline CDR1 is GTSNPN and CDR2 is SVGIG (reference sequence). The CDR3 runs 14 residues. V lost 3 bases to trimming and J lost 6 bases; unmatched junction nucleotides: 3.

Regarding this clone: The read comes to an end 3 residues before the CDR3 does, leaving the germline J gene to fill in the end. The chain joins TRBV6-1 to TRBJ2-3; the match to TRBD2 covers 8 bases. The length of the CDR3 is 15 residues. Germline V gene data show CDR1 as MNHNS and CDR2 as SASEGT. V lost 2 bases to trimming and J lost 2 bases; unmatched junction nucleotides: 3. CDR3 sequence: CASSELAGYTDTQYF. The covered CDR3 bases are TGTGCCAGCAGTGAACTAGCGGGTTACACAGATACG.